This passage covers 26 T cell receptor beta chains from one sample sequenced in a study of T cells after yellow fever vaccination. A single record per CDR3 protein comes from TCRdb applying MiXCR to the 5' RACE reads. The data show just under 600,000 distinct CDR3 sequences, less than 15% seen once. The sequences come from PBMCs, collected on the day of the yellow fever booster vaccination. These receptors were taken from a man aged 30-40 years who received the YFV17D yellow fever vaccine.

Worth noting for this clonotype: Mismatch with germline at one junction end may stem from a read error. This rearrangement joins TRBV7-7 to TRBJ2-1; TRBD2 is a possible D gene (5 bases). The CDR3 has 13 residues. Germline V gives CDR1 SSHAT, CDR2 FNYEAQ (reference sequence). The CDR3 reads CASSFEPGSEQFF. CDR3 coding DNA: TGTGCTAGCAGCTTCGAGCCGGGATCGGAGCAGTTCTTC.

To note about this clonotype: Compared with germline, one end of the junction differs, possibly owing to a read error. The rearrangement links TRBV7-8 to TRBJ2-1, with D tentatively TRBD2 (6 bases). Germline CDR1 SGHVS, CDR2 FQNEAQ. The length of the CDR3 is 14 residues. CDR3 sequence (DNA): TGTGCCAGCAGCTTAGGGGGACTTTACAATGAGCAGATCTTC. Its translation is CASSLGGLYNEQIF.

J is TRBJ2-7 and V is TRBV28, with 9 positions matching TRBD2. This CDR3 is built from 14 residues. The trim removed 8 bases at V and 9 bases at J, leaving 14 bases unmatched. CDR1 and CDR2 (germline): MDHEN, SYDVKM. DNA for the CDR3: TGTGCCAGCGGGGGAAGTAGCGGGAGACGAGTGCAGTACTTC. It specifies CASGGSSGRRVQYF.

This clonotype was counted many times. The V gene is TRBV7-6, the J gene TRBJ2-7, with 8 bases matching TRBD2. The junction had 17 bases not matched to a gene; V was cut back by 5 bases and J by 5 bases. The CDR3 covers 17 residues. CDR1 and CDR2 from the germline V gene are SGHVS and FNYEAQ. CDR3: CASSLLPRTSSADEQYF. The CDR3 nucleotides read TGTGCCAGCAGCCTCCTACCTCGGACTAGCTCGGCTGACGAGCAGTACTTC.

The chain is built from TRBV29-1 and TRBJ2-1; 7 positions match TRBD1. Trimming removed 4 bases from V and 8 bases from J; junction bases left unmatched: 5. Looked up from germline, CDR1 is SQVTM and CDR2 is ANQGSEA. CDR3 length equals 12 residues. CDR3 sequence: CSVGDRGYEQFF. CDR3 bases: TGCAGCGTTGGGGACAGAGGCTATGAGCAGTTCTTC.

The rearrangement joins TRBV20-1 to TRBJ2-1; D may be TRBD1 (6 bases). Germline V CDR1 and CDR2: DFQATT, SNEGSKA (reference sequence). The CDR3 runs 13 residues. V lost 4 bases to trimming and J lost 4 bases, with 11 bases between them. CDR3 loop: CSAKGGKYNEQFF. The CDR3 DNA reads TGCAGTGCTAAAGGGGGAAAATACAATGAGCAGTTCTTC.

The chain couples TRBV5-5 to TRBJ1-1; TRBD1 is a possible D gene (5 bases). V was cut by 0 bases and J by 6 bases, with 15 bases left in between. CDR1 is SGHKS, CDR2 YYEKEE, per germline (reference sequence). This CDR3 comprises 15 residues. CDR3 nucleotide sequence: TGTGCCAGCAGCTTGGTGGCAGGGTCTGTCCCTGAAGCTTTCTTT. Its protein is CASSLVAGSVPEAFF.

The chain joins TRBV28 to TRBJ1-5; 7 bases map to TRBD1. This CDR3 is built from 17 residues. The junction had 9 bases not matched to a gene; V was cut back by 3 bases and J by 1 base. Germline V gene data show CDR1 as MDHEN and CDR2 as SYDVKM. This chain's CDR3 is CASSLIGLTGSNQPQHF. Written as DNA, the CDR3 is TGTGCCAGCAGTTTGATAGGCCTGACAGGGAGCAATCAGCCCCAGCATTTT.

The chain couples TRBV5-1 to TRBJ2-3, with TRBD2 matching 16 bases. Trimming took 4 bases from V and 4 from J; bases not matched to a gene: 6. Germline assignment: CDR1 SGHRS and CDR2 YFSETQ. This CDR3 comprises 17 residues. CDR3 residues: CASSRRGLAGGPDTQYF. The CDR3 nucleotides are TGCGCCAGCAGCCGGAGGGGACTAGCGGGAGGGCCAGATACGCAGTATTTT.

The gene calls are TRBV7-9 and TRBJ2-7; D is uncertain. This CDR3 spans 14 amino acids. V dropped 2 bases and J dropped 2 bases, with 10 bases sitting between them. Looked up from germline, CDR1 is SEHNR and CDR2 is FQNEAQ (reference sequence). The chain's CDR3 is CASSLQYRAYEQYF. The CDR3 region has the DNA TGTGCCAGCAGCTTACAGTATCGGGCCTACGAGCAGTACTTC.

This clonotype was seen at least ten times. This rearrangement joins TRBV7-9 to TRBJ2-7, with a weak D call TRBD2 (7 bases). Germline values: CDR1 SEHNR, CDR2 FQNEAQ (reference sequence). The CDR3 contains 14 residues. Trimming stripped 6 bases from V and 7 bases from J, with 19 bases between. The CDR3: CASRKGGQTGEQYF. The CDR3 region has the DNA TGTGCCAGCAGAAAGGGGGGGCAGACAGGAGAGCAGTACTTC.

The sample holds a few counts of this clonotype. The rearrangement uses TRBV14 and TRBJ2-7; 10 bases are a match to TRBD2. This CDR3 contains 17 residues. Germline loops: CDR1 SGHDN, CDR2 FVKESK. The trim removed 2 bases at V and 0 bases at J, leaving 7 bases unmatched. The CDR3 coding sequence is TGTGCCAGCAGCCAACAGCGGGAGGGTATTCACTCCTACGAGCAGTACTTC. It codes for CASSQQREGIHSYEQYF.

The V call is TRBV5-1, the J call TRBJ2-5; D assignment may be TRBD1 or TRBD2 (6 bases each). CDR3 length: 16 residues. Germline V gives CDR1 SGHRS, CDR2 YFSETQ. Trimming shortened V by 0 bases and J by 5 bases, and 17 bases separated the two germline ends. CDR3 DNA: TGCGCCAGCAGCTTGGATCCTAGCGATAGGGGGGAGACCCAGTACTTC. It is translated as CASSLDPSDRGETQYF.

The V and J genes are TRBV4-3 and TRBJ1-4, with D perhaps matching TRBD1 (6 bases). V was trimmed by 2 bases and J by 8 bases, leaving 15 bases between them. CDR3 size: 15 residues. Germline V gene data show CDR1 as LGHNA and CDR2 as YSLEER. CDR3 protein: CASSQIMDSVEKLFF. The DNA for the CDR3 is TGCGCCAGCAGCCAAATAATGGACAGCGTGGAAAAACTGTTTTTT.

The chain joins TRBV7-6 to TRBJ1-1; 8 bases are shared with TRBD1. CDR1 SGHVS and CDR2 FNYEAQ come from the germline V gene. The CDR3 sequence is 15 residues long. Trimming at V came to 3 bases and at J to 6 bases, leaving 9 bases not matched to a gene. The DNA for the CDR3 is TGTGCCAGCAGCTTCGGCGCGGACAGGGCCTCTGAAGCTTTCTTT. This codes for CASSFGADRASEAFF.

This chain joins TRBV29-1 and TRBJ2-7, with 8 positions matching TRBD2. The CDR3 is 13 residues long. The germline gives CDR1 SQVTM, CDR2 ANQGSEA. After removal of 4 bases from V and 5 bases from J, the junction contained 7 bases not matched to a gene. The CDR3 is CSVAGREGHEQYF. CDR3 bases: TGCAGCGTTGCTGGTCGGGAGGGCCACGAGCAGTACTTC.

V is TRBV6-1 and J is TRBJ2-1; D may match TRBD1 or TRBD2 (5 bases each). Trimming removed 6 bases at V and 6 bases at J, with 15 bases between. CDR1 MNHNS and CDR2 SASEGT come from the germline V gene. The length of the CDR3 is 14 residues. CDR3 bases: TGTGCCAGCAGGGGCCGGGACGGCTTCAATGAGCAGTTCTTC. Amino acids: CASRGRDGFNEQFF.

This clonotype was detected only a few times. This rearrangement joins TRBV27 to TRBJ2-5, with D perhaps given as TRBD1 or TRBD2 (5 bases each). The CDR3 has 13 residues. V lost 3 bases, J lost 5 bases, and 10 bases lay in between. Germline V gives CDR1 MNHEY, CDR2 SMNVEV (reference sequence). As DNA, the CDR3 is TGTGCCAGCAGTTTCGAGGGGCTGGAGACCCAGTACTTC. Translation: CASSFEGLETQYF.

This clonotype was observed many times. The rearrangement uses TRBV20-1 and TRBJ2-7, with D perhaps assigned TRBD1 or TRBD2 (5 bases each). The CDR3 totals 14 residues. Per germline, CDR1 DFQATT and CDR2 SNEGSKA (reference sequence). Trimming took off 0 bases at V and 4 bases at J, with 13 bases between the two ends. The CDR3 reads CSARDLRGVYEQYF. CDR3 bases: TGCAGTGCTAGAGATTTGAGGGGCGTATACGAGCAGTACTTC.

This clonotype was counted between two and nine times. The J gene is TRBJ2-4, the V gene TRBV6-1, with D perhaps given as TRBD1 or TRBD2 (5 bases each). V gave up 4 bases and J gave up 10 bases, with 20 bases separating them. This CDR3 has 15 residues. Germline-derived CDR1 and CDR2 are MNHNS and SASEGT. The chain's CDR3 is CASSGRDGPGLIQYF. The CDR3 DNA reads TGTGCCAGCAGTGGCCGGGACGGCCCCGGTTTGATTCAGTACTTC.

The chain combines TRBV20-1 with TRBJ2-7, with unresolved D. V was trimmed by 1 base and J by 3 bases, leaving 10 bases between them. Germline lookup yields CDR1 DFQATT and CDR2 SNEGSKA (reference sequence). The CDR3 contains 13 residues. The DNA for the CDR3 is TGCAGTGCTAGAGGGCTTATAGGCTACGAGCAGTACTTC. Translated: CSARGLIGYEQYF.

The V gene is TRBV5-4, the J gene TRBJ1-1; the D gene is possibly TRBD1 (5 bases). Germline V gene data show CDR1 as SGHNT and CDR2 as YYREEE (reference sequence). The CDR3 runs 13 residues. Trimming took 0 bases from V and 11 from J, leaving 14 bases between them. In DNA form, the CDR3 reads TGTGCCAGCAGCTTGGTTGGCAGGGAGCGCGCTTTCTTT. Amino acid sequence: CASSLVGRERAFF.

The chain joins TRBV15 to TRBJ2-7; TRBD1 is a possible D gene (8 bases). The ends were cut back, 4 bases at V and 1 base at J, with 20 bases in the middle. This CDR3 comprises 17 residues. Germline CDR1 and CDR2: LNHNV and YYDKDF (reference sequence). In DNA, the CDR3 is TGTGCCACCAGCACCCCGCCCCACAGGGGGGGATCCTACGAGCAGTACTTC. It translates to CATSTPPHRGGSYEQYF. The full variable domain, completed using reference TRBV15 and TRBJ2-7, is DAMVIQNPRYQVTQFGKPVTLSCSQTLNHNVMYWYQQKSSQAPKLLFHYYDKDFNNEADTPDNFQSRRPNTSFCFLDIRSPGLGDTAMYLCATSTPPHRGGSYEQYFGPGTRLTVT.

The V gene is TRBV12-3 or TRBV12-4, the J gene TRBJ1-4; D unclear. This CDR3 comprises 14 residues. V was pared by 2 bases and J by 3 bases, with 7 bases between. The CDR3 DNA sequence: TGTGCCAGCAGTTTAATTGGGGCTAATGAAAAACTGTTTTTT. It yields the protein CASSLIGANEKLFF.

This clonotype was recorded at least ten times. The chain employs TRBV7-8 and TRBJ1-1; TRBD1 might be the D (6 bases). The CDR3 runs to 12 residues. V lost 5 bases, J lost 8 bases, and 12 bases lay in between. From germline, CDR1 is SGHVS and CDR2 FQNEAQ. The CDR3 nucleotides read TGTGCCAGCAGCCCAACTGGGACAGAAGCTTTCTTT. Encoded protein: CASSPTGTEAFF. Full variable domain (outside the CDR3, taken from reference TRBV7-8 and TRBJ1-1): GAGVSQSPRYKVAKRGQDVALRCDPISGHVSLFWYQQALGQGPEFLTYFQNEAQLDKSGLPSDRFFAERPEGSVSTLKIQRTQQEDSAVYLCASSPTGTEAFFGQGTRLTVV.

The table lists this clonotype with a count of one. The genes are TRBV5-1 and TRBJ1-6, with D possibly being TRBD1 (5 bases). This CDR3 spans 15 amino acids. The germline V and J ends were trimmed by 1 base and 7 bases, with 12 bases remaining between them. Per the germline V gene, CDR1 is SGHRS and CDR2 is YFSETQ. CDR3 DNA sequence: TGCGCCAGCAGCTTGAGTGGGGGATTGAATTCACCCCTCCACTTT. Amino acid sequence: CASSLSGGLNSPLHF.